A selection of T cell receptor beta chains follows, all from one sample in a study of T cell responses to AZD1222 COVID-19 vaccine. Clones were read by immunoSEQ multiplex PCR, and TCRdb kept only the in-frame ones, dropping some. The table lists 250,000 to 300,000 clones, roughly 93% of them singletons, with around 0.6% in the top ten. Specimen: peripheral blood, collected 28 days after the second AZD1222 dose. The receptor source for this set is an adult who received the AZD1222 COVID-19 vaccine. Each CDR3 is given with its conserved first and last residue. A D gene is named only where the DNA matches it firmly. A clone size is listed for some rows: how often the clone was seen (once, few, many), or a class if it is expanded.

j_call,d_call,cdr3_length,v_call,clone_size,cdr3_nt,cdr3_aa
TRBJ1-2,NA,12,TRBV12-3/TRBV12-4,NA,TGTGCCAGCAGTTTGGGGAACTATGGCTACACCTTC,CASSLGNYGYTF
TRBJ2-3,TRBD2,15,TRBV4-1,once,TGCGCCAGCAGCCCCCTGCTAGCGGGCGCAGATACGCAGTATTTT,CASSPLLAGADTQYF
TRBJ2-5,NA,16,TRBV5-1,NA,TGCGCCAGCTCCCCTTCCCCCACAGGTTTACAAGAGACCCAGTACTTC,CASSPSPTGLQETQYF
TRBJ2-3,TRBD2,15,TRBV27,NA,TGTGCCAGCAGGTTAGCGGGAGCCCTCAGAGATACGCAGTATTTT,CASRLAGALRDTQYF
TRBJ2-2,TRBD2,17,TRBV5-1,once,TGCGCCAGCAGCTTGGCTAGCGGGAGTTCGAGCACCGGGGAGCTGTTTTTT,CASSLASGSSSTGELFF
TRBJ1-2,NA,12,TRBV6-2/TRBV6-3,NA,TGTGCCAGCAGTTCAACCCCGTGGGGCTACACCTTC,CASSSTPWGYTF
TRBJ2-5,NA,13,TRBV11-1,NA,TGTGCCAGCAGCTTAGGGGACGGAGAGACCCAGTACTTC,CASSLGDGETQYF
TRBJ2-5,TRBD2,14,TRBV11-2,NA,TGTGCCAGCAGCCCCCGTTGGGGGGGAGAGACCCAGTACTTC,CASSPRWGGETQYF
TRBJ1-3,NA,16,TRBV28,NA,TGTGCCAGCAGTTCTCTGGGCGGGGGCGGTGGAAACACCATATATTTT,CASSSLGGGGGNTIYF
TRBJ2-7,NA,15,TRBV5-5,NA,TGTGCCAGCAGCCCCCTCCCGGGTACGGTCTACGAGCAGTACTTC,CASSPLPGTVYEQYF
TRBJ2-2,NA,14,TRBV5-1,NA,TGCGCCAGCAGCTTGAAGGACAACACCGGGGAGCTGTTTTTT,CASSLKDNTGELFF
TRBJ1-1,TRBD1,13,TRBV12-3/TRBV12-4,NA,TGTGCCAGCAGTTTCCAGGGGGTCACTGAAGCTTTCTTT,CASSFQGVTEAFF
TRBJ1-1,NA,13,TRBV19,NA,TGTGCCAGTAGCTCGGGGGGGGACACTGAAGCTTTCTTT,CASSSGGDTEAFF
TRBJ1-5,TRBD1,18,TRBV28,NA,TGTGCCAGCAGTTTATGGGACAGGGGTAAACATAGCAATCAGCCCCAGCATTTT,CASSLWDRGKHSNQPQHF
TRBJ2-1,NA,15,TRBV5-1,few,TGCGCCAGCAGCCTGCCGGGACAAAGTAACAATGAGCAGTTCTTC,CASSLPGQSNNEQFF
TRBJ1-3,NA,15,TRBV25-1,once,TGTGCCAGCAGTGACCCTGCAGGGGCTGGAAACACCATATATTTT,CASSDPAGAGNTIYF
TRBJ1-2,NA,17,TRBV2,NA,TGTGCCAGCAGTGAAGGGTACCCATGGTCAGCTAACTATGGCTACACCTTC,CASSEGYPWSANYGYTF